The 18 T cell receptor beta chains presented below share a single source sample, sequenced in a study of T cells in Graves' hyperthyroidism and ophthalmopathy. Amplification yielded TCR beta CDR3 regions, with RNA transcripts as the source. HTBI primers drove first-round RT-PCR of the TCR CDR3. Each CDR3 protein is one row after TCRdb ran MiXCR on the multiplex PCR reads. Of 250,000 or so distinct CDR3 sequences listed, over 15% are singletons. The material sequenced was blood. These receptors all stem from a woman under 30 with Graves' ophthalmopathy.

The V and J genes are TRBV28 and TRBJ2-1, with 8 bases matching TRBD2. CDR3 length equals 16 residues. The trim removed 2 bases at V and 8 bases at J, leaving 11 bases unmatched. Looked up from germline, CDR1 is MDHEN and CDR2 is SYDVKM. For the CDR3, the DNA is TGTGCCAGCAGTTTACCTCTCAGTGGCGGGAGGTATGAGCAGTTCTTC. It is translated as CASSLPLSGGRYEQFF.

This clonotype was detected ten times or more. The chain employs TRBV27 and TRBJ2-5; D uncertain. V was pared by 2 bases and J by 4 bases, with 11 bases between. CDR1 is MNHEY and CDR2 is SMNVEV in the germline V gene (reference sequence). This CDR3 is 14 amino acids long. In DNA, the CDR3 is TGTGCCAGCAGTTTAATGAGGAATGCAGAGACCCAGTACTTC. Translated: CASSLMRNAETQYF.

The CDR3 nucleotides are TGTGCCAGCAGGCTAGCGGGAGGGCCCAATGAGCAGTTCTTC. It specifies CASRLAGGPNEQFF. The chain has TRBV3-1 and TRBJ2-1, with 12 bases fitting TRBD2. CDR3 length: 14 residues. Trimming cost V 6 bases and J 6 bases; bases outside gene matches: 3. Germline assignment: CDR1 LGHDT and CDR2 YNNKEL (reference sequence).

This clonotype occurred many times. The gene calls are TRBV28 and TRBJ1-2; D is unclear. Germline CDR1 reads MDHEN; CDR2 reads SYDVKM. CDR3 length: 13 amino acids. V shed 4 bases and J shed 4 bases, with 10 bases lying between them. DNA of the CDR3: TGTGCCAGCAGTTCGCACAGTAGCTATGGCTACACCTTC. Amino acids: CASSSHSSYGYTF.

This clonotype was counted a few times. The chain uses TRBV6-1 and TRBJ1-5, with D unresolved. Trimming cost V 5 bases and J 6 bases, with 8 bases left between them. Germline V gives CDR1 MNHNS, CDR2 SASEGT. CDR3 size: 12 residues. CDR3 region: CASSQESQPQHF. For the CDR3, the DNA is TGTGCCAGCAGTCAGGAGAGTCAGCCCCAGCATTTT.

This clonotype was observed many times. This chain links TRBV18 with TRBJ1-1; D ambiguous. The CDR3 consists of 15 residues. Germline assignment: CDR1 KGHSH and CDR2 LQKENI. V was clipped by 5 bases and J by 1 base, with 14 bases between them. The CDR3 bases are TGTGCCAGCTCATTAAGCGACACGTCGAACACTGAAGCTTTCTTT. Protein sequence: CASSLSDTSNTEAFF.

Notes on this clonotype: Since a much larger clone is just one base distant, this may be a read error. The chain joins TRBV19 to TRBJ1-2; tentatively, D is TRBD1 (6 bases). V gave up 5 bases and J gave up 0 bases, with 19 bases separating them. Germline-derived CDR1 and CDR2 are LNHDA and SQIVND (reference sequence). The CDR3 consists of 17 residues. The DNA for the CDR3 is TGTGCCAGTAGTCCGAGGGGGTCAGGGCTCTCTAACTATGGCTACACCTTC. The encoded protein is CASSPRGSGLSNYGYTF.

This clonotype was recorded a few times. The chain carries TRBV4-1 and TRBJ2-1; no firm D call. Germline lookup yields CDR1 MGHRA and CDR2 YSYEKL. The length of the CDR3 is 14 residues. V was cut by 4 bases and J by 8 bases, with 15 bases left in between. The DNA of the CDR3 is TGCGCCAGCAGCCGTCTATACCAGCGCCATGAGCAGTTCTTC. Residues: CASSRLYQRHEQFF.

This clonotype appeared many times. The genes are TRBV13 and TRBJ2-3, with 7 bases identical to TRBD2. The CDR3 loop spans 16 amino acids. CDR1 and CDR2 from the germline V gene are PRHDT and FYEKMQ (reference sequence). The trim removed 1 base at V and 2 bases at J, leaving 6 bases unmatched. For the CDR3, the DNA is TGTGCCAGCAGCTTAGCCGGAGCGGGGAACACAGATACGCAGTATTTT. This sequence encodes CASSLAGAGNTDTQYF. The full variable domain, with the rest looked up from reference TRBV13 and TRBJ2-3, is AAGVIQSPRHLIKEKRETATLKCYPIPRHDTVYWYQQGPGQDPQFLISFYEKMQSDKGSIPDRFSAQQFSDYHSELNMSSLELGDSALYFCASSLAGAGNTDTQYFGPGTRLTVL.

This clonotype was found many times. The DNA of the CDR3 is TGTGCCAGCAGCCCTGGGGGAGCAACTAATGAAAAACTGTTTTTT. Encoded protein: CASSPGGATNEKLFF. J is TRBJ1-4 and V is TRBV3-1, with D maybe TRBD1 (5 bases). This CDR3 spans 15 amino acids. V was cut by 4 bases and J by 0 bases, with 9 bases left in between. CDR1 and CDR2 (germline): LGHDT, YNNKEL (reference sequence).

Ten or more counts support this clonotype. This chain uses TRBV29-1 with TRBJ1-5; D possibly corresponds to TRBD1 (6 bases). The CDR3 contains 15 residues. Germline V gives CDR1 SQVTM, CDR2 ANQGSEA. Trimming pared 5 bases from V and 0 bases from J, leaving 14 bases between. The CDR3 DNA reads as TGCAGCGTTATAAGGGGGGCATATAGCAATCAGCCCCAGCATTTT. Its translation: CSVIRGAYSNQPQHF.

This clonotype was picked up many times. The chain is built from TRBV30 and TRBJ1-2, with 8 positions matching TRBD1. The CDR3 is 12 residues long. Germline CDR1 is GTSNPN and CDR2 is SVGIG (reference sequence). With V trimmed by 8 bases and J by 12 bases, 14 bases remained unmatched. The CDR3 here is CAGTRDRSYHTF. DNA for the CDR3: TGTGCCGGGACCCGGGACAGGTCCTACCACACCTTC. The whole variable domain, filled in from reference TRBV30 and TRBJ1-2, reads SQTIHQWPATLVQPVGSPLSLECTVEGTSNPNLYWYRQAAGRGLQLLFYSVGIGQISSEVPQNLSASRPQDRQFILSSKKLLLSDSGFYLCAGTRDRSYHTFGSGTRLTVV.

This clonotype appeared many times. This chain links TRBV12-3 or TRBV12-4 with TRBJ2-1, with 10 bases that match TRBD1. V dropped 3 bases and J dropped 8; count of bases not matched to a gene: 7. This CDR3 contains 15 residues. The CDR3 spells CASSLSGQGRHEQFF. For the CDR3, the DNA is TGTGCCAGCAGTTTGTCGGGACAGGGGAGGCATGAGCAGTTCTTC.

The chain carries TRBV9 and TRBJ2-5, with 8 bases identical to TRBD2. CDR3 size: 16 residues. Germline V CDR1 and CDR2: SGDLS, YYNGEE. J lost 2 bases, V lost 0 bases, and 6 bases had no gene match. The CDR3 sequence is CASSVGRGGGQETQYF. The CDR3 DNA reads TGTGCCAGCAGCGTAGGACGGGGGGGTGGACAAGAGACCCAGTACTTC. The complete variable domain, with remaining parts taken from reference TRBV9 and TRBJ2-5, reads DSGVTQTPKHLITATGQRVTLRCSPRSGDLSVYWYQQSLDQGLQFLIQYYNGEERAKGNILERFSAQQFPDLHSELNLSSLELGDSALYFCASSVGRGGGQETQYFGPGTRLLVL.

This clonotype was observed at least ten times. The CDR3 sequence: CASSPGHEQFF. In DNA form, the CDR3 reads TGTGCCAGCAGCCCAGGGCATGAGCAGTTCTTC. The genes are TRBV12-3 or TRBV12-4 and TRBJ2-1, with D possibly matching TRBD1 (5 bases). Trimming stripped 6 bases from V and 8 bases from J, with 8 bases between. The CDR3 consists of 11 residues.

This clonotype was counted many times. The chain links TRBV7-9 to TRBJ2-3; 7 nucleotides line up with TRBD2. This CDR3 is built from 16 residues. The V and J ends lost 6 bases and 4 bases, in that order; junction bases with no gene match: 13. Germline loops: CDR1 SEHNR, CDR2 FQNEAQ (reference sequence). The CDR3: CASRFPGRESPDTQYF. The CDR3 region has the DNA TGTGCCAGCAGGTTTCCGGGGCGGGAGTCCCCAGATACGCAGTATTTT.

This clonotype has a count of ten or more. This chain connects TRBV27 to TRBJ2-2, with 9 bases aligning to TRBD2. V lost 6 bases to trimming and J lost 4 bases; unmatched junction nucleotides: 9. The CDR3 runs 16 residues. Germline CDR1 and CDR2: MNHEY and SMNVEV (reference sequence). The CDR3 DNA reads TGTGCCAGCAGACCCCGAGGCGGGAGGGCCACCGGGGAGCTGTTTTTT. Its protein product is CASRPRGGRATGELFF.

CDR3 sequence reads: CASSSPPPGSYNEQFF. The CDR3 nucleotides read TGTGCCAGCAGTTCCCCTCCACCGGGGTCCTACAATGAGCAGTTCTTC. This chain links TRBV28 with TRBJ2-1; D perhaps matches TRBD2 (5 bases). Trimming removed 4 bases at V and 1 base at J, with 14 bases between. This CDR3 has 16 residues. CDR1 and CDR2 (germline): MDHEN, SYDVKM.